Listed below are T cell receptor beta chains from one sample, sequenced in a study of shared clonotypes between healthy human individuals. Clones were read by immunoSEQ multiplex PCR, and TCRdb kept only the in-frame ones, dropping some. The sample contains about 980,000 clones, over 75% of which appear only once. The sample was memory CD4+ T cells sorted from blood. The receptors derive from a man younger than 30 in good health. The CDR3 runs from the conserved cysteine through the conserved F or W. The order of the fields is CDR3 DNA, CDR3 protein, CDR3 length, J gene, V gene, D gene, clone size. The D gene is left open where the match is weak. Expanded clones get a size class; other rows say once, few or many, or leave the size out.

TGTGCTTGGCTCCAGGGACAGCCCCAGCATTTT	CAWLQGQPQHF	11	TRBJ1-5	TRBV30	-	few
TGCGCCAGCAGCCAAGTATCGAACACTGAAGCTTTCTTT	CASSQVSNTEAFF	13	TRBJ1-1	TRBV4-3	-	-
TGTGCCAGCAGACAGACAGGGACTAAAAACTATGGCTACACCTTC	CASRQTGTKNYGYTF	15	TRBJ1-2	TRBV28	TRBD1	-
TGCGCCAGCAGTGAAGCCCAGGGGTTGGCAGCTTTCTTT	CASSEAQGLAAFF	13	TRBJ1-1	TRBV10-1	-	once
TGTGCCAGTAGCCCAAGAGGGACGGTTAACACTGAAGCTTTCTTT	CASSPRGTVNTEAFF	15	TRBJ1-1	TRBV19	-	few
TGTGCCAGCAGCCAAATCCGGAGCGGGGAGCTGTTTTTT	CASSQIRSGELFF	13	TRBJ2-2	TRBV14	-	-
TGTGCCAGCCATCTTAGACAGGGAAATTACGAGCAGTACTTC	CASHLRQGNYEQYF	14	TRBJ2-7	TRBV2	TRBD1	-
TGCGCCAGCAGCTTGGCGACGACCTTCACCTACGAGCAGTACTTC	CASSLATTFTYEQYF	15	TRBJ2-7	TRBV5-1	-	-
TGTGCCAGTGAAAGGTTGGGGGGGCGGAATGAGCAGTTCTTC	CASERLGGRNEQFF	14	TRBJ2-1	TRBV2	-	-
TGCAGCTCCCGGGGTTCCGTCCACAATGAGCAGTTCTTC	CSSRGSVHNEQFF	13	TRBJ2-1	TRBV29-1	-	-
TGTGCCAGTTTTCGACTAGCGGGAGGATCCTCTGGGAATGAGCAGTTCTTC	CASFRLAGGSSGNEQFF	17	TRBJ2-1	TRBV7-9	TRBD2	-
TGCGCCAGCAGCCAAGATCCGCCCACATCGGGTGAAAAACTGTTTTTT	CASSQDPPTSGEKLFF	16	TRBJ1-4	TRBV4-1	-	-
TGTGCCAGCAGCGTCAGGGGAACTAATGAAAAACTGTTTTTT	CASSVRGTNEKLFF	14	TRBJ1-4	TRBV5-4	-	-
TGTGCCACCAGCTACGGGGAAGGGCGGGGAACAGATACGCAGTATTTT	CATSYGEGRGTDTQYF	16	TRBJ2-3	TRBV15	-	-
TGTGCCAGTAGTACTTACCAAGCGGGGGGGCTTAAAGAGACCCAGTACTTC	CASSTYQAGGLKETQYF	17	TRBJ2-5	TRBV19	TRBD2	few
TGTGCCAGCAGCAGGAGGACTAGCGGCGACAATGAGCAGTTCTTC	CASSRRTSGDNEQFF	15	TRBJ2-1	TRBV7-2	TRBD2	-
TGCGCCAGCAGCCAAGATAGGACAGTGAACACTGAAGCTTTCTTT	CASSQDRTVNTEAFF	15	TRBJ1-1	TRBV4-1	-	once